This TCR beta chain is from a study of blood T cell repertoires in COVID-19. Sequencing was performed with immunoSEQ multiplex PCR; in TCRdb, only in-frame clones are kept and a portion is missing. The repertoire holds 210,000 or so clones, with around 80% as singletons. CDR3 length: 14 amino acids. Trimming stripped 2 bases from V and 4 bases from J, with 11 bases between. Germline values: CDR1 SGHTA, CDR2 FQGNSA. The sequence was obtained from a man aged 25-40 years with acute COVID-19. Specimen: PBMCs or T cells enriched from blood (not recorded which). The rearrangement uses TRBV7-2 and TRBJ2-5; D might be TRBD2 (6 bases). CDR3 protein: CASSLISRGETQYF. The CDR3 DNA follows: TGTGCCAGCAGCTTAATCTCGCGGGGAGAGACCCAGTACTTC.